This T cell receptor (beta chain) was documented in a study of blood T cells in healthy people across ages. Then a second PCR, running about 6 to 11 cycles, was carried out with a sample-barcoded 5' primer and a J-beta primer mix. A template-switch adaptor containing 12 random nucleotides labeled each cDNA molecule. In TCRdb, the 5' RACE reads were re-called with MiXCR into one record per CDR3 protein. Of some 1.7 million distinct CDR3 sequences detected, over 25% appear once; the ten largest clones hold roughly 8%. CDR3 length: 14 residues. V was shortened by 8 bases and J by 4 bases, with 15 bases between the two germline ends. CDR1 is WNHNN, CDR2 SYGVQD, per germline (reference sequence).

V and J are TRBV10-1 and TRBJ1-3; D gene uncertain. The sequencing sample was made of blood. The TCR sequence derives from a woman in her twenties or thirties in good health. The chain's CDR3 is CASGHFPGGNTIYF. Here the CDR3 DNA reads TGCGCCAGCGGTCATTTCCCTGGGGGAAACACCATATATTTT.